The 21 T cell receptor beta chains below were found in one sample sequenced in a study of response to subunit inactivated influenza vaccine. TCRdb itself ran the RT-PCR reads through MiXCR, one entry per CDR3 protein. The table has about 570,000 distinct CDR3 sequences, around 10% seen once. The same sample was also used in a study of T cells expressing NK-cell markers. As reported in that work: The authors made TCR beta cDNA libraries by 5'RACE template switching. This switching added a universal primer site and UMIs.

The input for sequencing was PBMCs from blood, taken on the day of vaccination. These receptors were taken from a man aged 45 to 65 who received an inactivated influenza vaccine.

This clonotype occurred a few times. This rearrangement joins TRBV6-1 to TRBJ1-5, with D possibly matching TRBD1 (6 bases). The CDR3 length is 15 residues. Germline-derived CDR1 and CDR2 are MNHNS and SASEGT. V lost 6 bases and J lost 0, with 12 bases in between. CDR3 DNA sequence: TGTGCCAGCAGGCAAAACAGGGATAGCAATCAGCCCCAGCATTTT. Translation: CASRQNRDSNQPQHF.

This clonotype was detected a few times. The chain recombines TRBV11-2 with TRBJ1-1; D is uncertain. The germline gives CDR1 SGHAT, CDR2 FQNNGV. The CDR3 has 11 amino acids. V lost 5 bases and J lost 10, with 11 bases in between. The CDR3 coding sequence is TGTGCCAGCAGCCAAGCAAGGGCAGCTTTCTTT. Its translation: CASSQARAAFF.

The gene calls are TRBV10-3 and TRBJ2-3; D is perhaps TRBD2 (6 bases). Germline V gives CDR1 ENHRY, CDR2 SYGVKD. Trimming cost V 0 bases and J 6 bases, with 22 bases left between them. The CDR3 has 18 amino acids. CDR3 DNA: TGTGCCATCAGTGAGTCTCTTTCGGTACAGCATACTAGCGATACGCAGTATTTT. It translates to CAISESLSVQHTSDTQYF.

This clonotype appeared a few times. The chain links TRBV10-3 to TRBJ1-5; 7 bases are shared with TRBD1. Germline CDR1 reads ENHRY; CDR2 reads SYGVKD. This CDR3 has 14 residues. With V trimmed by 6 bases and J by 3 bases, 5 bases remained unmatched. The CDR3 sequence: CAIRGQSPNQPQHF. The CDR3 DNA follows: TGTGCCATCAGGGGACAGTCTCCCAATCAGCCCCAGCATTTT.

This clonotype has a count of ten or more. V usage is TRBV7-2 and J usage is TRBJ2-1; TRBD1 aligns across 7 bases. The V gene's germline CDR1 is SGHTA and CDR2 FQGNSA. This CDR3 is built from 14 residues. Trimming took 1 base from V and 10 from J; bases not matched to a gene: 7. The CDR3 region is CASSLDLGQAEQFF. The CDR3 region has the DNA TGTGCCAGCAGCTTAGATCTTGGACAGGCCGAGCAGTTCTTC.

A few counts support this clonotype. In nucleotides, the CDR3 is TGCGCCAGCAGCCAAGATTCTAGGGACAACTTCTACGAGCAGTACTTC. It translates to CASSQDSRDNFYEQYF. This chain joins TRBV4-3 and TRBJ2-7; weak D call: TRBD1 (6 bases). Germline V lookup: CDR1 LGHNA, CDR2 YSLEER. This CDR3 is 16 amino acids long. Trimming left V 0 bases short and J 3 bases short, with 15 bases between.

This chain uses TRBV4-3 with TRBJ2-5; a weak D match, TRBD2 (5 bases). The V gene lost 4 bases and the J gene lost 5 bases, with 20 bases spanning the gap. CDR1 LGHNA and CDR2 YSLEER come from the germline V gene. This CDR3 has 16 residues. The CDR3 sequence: CASSRISGREKETQYF. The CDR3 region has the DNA TGCGCCAGCAGCCGTATCTCAGGACGGGAAAAGGAGACCCAGTACTTC.

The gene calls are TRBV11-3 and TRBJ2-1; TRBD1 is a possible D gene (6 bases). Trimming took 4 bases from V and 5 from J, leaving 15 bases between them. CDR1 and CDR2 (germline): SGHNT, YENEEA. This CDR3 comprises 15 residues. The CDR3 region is CASSSHGTLDNEQFF. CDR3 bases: TGTGCCAGCAGCTCCCACGGGACACTTGACAATGAGCAGTTCTTC.

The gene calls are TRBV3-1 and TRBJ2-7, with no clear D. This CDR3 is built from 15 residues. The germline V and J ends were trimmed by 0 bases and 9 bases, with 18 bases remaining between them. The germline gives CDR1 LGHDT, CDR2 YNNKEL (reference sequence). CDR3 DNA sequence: TGTGCCAGCAGCCAAGATCTATTACCTCTACGAGCGCAGTACTTC. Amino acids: CASSQDLLPLRAQYF.

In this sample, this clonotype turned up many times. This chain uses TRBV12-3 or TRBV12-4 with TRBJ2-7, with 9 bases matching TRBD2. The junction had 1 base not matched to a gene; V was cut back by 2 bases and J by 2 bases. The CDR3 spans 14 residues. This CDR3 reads CASSLSGGTYEQYF. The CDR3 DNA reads TGTGCCAGCAGTTTAAGCGGGGGGACCTACGAGCAGTACTTC.

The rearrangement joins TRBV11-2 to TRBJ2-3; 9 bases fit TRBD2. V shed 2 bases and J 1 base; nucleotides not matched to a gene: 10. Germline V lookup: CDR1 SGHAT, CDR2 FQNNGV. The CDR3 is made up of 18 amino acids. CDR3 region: CASSLTGLSGGRTDTQYF. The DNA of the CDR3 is TGTGCCAGCAGCTTAACCGGACTGAGCGGGGGGCGCACAGATACGCAGTATTTT. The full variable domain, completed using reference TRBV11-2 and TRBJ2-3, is EAGVAQSPRYKIIEKRQSVAFWCNPISGHATLYWYQQILGQGPKLLIQFQNNGVVDDSQLPKDRFSAERLKGVDSTLKIQPAKLEDSAVYLCASSLTGLSGGRTDTQYFGPGTRLTVL.

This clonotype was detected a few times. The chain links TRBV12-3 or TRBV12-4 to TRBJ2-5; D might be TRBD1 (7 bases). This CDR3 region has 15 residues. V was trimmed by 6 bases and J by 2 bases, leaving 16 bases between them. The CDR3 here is CASSPQGGPQETQYF. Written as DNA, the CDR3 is TGTGCCAGCAGCCCTCAGGGGGGCCCGCAAGAGACCCAGTACTTC.

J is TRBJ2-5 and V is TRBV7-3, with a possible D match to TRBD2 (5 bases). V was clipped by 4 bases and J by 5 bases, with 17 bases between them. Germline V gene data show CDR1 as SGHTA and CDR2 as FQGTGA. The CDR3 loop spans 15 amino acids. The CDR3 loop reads CASSSGLERSETQYF. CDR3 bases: TGTGCCAGCAGCTCCGGACTGGAACGTTCGGAGACCCAGTACTTC.

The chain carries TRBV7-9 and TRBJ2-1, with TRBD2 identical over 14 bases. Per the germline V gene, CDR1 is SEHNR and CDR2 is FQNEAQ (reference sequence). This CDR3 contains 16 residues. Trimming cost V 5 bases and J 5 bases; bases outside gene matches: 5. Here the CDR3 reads CASSRKTSGRDNEQFF. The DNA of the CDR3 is TGTGCCAGCAGCAGAAAGACTAGCGGGAGGGACAATGAGCAGTTCTTC.

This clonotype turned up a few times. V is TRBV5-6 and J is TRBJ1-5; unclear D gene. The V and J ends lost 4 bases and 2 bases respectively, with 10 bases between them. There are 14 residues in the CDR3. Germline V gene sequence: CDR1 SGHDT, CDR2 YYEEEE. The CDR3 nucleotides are TGTGCCAGCAGCAAGACATTCGGCAATCAGCCCCAGCATTTT. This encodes CASSKTFGNQPQHF.

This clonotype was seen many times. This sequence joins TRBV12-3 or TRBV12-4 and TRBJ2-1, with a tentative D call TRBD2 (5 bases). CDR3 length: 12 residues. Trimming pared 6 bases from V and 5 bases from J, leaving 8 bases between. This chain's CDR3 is CASRGLDNEQFF. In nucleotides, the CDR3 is TGTGCCAGCAGAGGACTCGACAATGAGCAGTTCTTC.

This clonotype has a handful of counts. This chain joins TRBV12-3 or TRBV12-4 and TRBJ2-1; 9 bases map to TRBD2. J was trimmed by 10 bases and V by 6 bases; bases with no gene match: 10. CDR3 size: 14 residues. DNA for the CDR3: TGTGCCAGCAGCCGCTCTAGCGGGGCGGGGGAGCAGTTCTTC. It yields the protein CASSRSSGAGEQFF.

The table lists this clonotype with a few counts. The CDR3 DNA reads TGTGCCAGCAGCTTGTTCCAGCCCCAGCATTTT. Translated: CASSLFQPQHF. The chain has TRBV5-8 and TRBJ1-5; D is uncertain. The CDR3 extends over 11 amino acids. CDR1 and CDR2 (germline): SGHTS, YDEGEE. Trimming shortened V by 1 base and J by 7 bases, and 3 bases separated the two germline ends.

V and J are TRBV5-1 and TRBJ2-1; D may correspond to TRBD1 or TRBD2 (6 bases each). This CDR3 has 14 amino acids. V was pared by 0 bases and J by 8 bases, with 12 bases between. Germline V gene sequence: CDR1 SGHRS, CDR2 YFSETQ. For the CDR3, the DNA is TGCGCCAGCAGCTTGGGGGGGGCAACCGATGAGCAGTTCTTC. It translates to CASSLGGATDEQFF.

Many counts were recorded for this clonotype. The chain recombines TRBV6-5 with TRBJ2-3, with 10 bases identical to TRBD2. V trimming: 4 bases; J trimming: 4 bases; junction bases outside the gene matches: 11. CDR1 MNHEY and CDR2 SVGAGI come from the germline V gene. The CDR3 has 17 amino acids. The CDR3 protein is CASSSDRAGGPSDTQYF. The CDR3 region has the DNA TGTGCCAGCAGTTCCGATCGAGCGGGGGGGCCATCAGATACGCAGTATTTT.

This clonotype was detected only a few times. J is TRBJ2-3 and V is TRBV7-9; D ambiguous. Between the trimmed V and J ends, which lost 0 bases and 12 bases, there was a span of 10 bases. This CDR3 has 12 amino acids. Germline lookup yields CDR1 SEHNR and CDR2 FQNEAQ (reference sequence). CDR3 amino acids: CASSLASQAQYF. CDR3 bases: TGTGCCAGCAGCTTAGCGTCTCAGGCCCAGTATTTT.